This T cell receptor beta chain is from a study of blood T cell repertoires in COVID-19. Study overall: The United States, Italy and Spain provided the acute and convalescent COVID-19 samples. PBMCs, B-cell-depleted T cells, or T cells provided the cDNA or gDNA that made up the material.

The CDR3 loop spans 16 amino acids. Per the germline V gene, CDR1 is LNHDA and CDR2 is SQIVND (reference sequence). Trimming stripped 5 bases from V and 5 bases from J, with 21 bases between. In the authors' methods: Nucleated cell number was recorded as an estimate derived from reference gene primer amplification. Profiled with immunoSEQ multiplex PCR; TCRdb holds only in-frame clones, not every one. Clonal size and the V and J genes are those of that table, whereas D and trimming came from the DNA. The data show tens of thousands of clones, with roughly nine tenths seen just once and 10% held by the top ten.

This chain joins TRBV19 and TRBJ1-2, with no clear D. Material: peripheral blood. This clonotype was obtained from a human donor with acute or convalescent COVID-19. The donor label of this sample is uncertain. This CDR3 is CASSAAGGYQGYGYTF. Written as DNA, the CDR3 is TGTGCCAGTAGTGCGGCGGGCGGTTACCAAGGGTATGGCTACACCTTC.